A single sample gave rise to the 31 T cell receptor beta chains below, sequenced in a study of STAT3 mutations in large granular lymphocyte leukemia. Study-wide results and limits: At least one immunodominant TCR beta clonotype appeared in every T-cell large granular lymphocyte leukemia patient.

These receptors' antigens are unknown. The protocol was immunoSEQ multiplex PCR, while the TCRdb copy is restricted to in-frame clones and leaves out a portion. The table has fewer than 11,000 clones, about 54% seen once; the top ten hold approximately 8.9%. Material: peripheral blood mononuclear cells. These receptor sequences come from a boy aged 5-17 years with T-cell large granular lymphocyte leukemia. Some clones in this sample may be carry-over from other donors' samples.

The V call is TRBV5-1, the J call TRBJ1-1; 7 nucleotides line up with TRBD1. V lost 0 bases, J lost 4 bases, and 3 bases stayed unmatched. This CDR3 is 14 amino acids long. Germline V gives CDR1 SGHRS, CDR2 YFSETQ. CDR3 sequence reads: CASSLVSGGTEAFF. The CDR3 DNA follows: TGCGCCAGCAGCTTGGTTTCAGGGGGCACTGAAGCTTTCTTT.

The chain combines TRBV30 with TRBJ1-1; 7 nucleotides agree with TRBD1. Trimming at V came to 3 bases and at J to 1 base, leaving 14 bases not matched to a gene. Looked up from germline, CDR1 is GTSNPN and CDR2 is SVGIG (reference sequence). The CDR3 loop spans 17 amino acids. The CDR3 sequence is CAWRPGQAFGGNTEAFF. DNA for the CDR3: TGTGCCTGGAGACCCGGACAGGCCTTTGGTGGGAACACTGAAGCTTTCTTT.

This clone turned up a few times. The V gene is TRBV4-3, the J gene TRBJ1-5; D not resolved. Looked up from germline, CDR1 is LGHNA and CDR2 is YSLEER. V was clipped by 0 bases and J by 7 bases, with 13 bases between them. This CDR3 is 15 amino acids long. CDR3 sequence (DNA): TGCGCCAGCAGCCAAGATCCCCTGGTGAGGCAGCCCCAGCATTTT. Translated: CASSQDPLVRQPQHF.

This chain links TRBV9 with TRBJ2-7, with 7 positions matching TRBD1. The CDR3 length is 15 residues. The germline gives CDR1 SGDLS, CDR2 YYNGEE. The V and J ends lost 3 bases and 1 base, in that order; junction bases with no gene match: 7. The CDR3: CASSDDGTASYEQYF. CDR3 DNA: TGTGCCAGCAGCGACGACGGGACAGCATCCTACGAGCAGTACTTC.

The chain has TRBV30 and TRBJ1-4; 7 nucleotides line up with TRBD1. The CDR3 has 14 residues. V was clipped by 1 base and J by 5 bases; unmatched bases: 4. CDR1 is GTSNPN and CDR2 is SVGIG in the germline V gene (reference sequence). CDR3 amino acids: CAWSETGNNEKLFF. The CDR3 DNA reads TGTGCCTGGAGTGAGACAGGGAACAATGAAAAACTGTTTTTT.

V is TRBV6-5 and J is TRBJ1-2; the D is unclear. Trimming removed 4 bases at V and 4 bases at J, with 10 bases between. Germline V gene sequence: CDR1 MNHEY, CDR2 SVGAGI. The CDR3 contains 13 residues. CDR3 in DNA: TGTGCCAGCAGTTTGGCCGGGAGCTATGGCTACACCTTC. It translates to CASSLAGSYGYTF.

This clone came up a few times. The V and J genes are TRBV5-1 and TRBJ1-2, with a possible D match to TRBD1 (5 bases). The V end lost 7 bases, the J end lost 6 bases, and 13 bases lay between the germline ends. Germline CDR1 reads SGHRS; CDR2 reads YFSETQ. CDR3 size: 12 residues. CDR3 nucleotide sequence: TGCGCCAGCTCCGGGACCAACGATGGCTACACCTTC. It translates to CASSGTNDGYTF.

This chain connects TRBV19 to TRBJ1-5; possibly TRBD1 for D (6 bases). The V gene lost 3 bases and the J gene lost 4 bases, with 16 bases spanning the gap. In germline, CDR1 is LNHDA, CDR2 SQIVND (reference sequence). The CDR3 loop spans 16 amino acids. CDR3 sequence: CASSIWGQSRNQPQHF. The CDR3 DNA follows: TGTGCCAGTAGTATCTGGGGACAATCAAGGAATCAGCCCCAGCATTTT.

The V call is TRBV30, the J call TRBJ2-1; D gene uncertain. The germline V gene has CDR1 GTSNPN and CDR2 SVGIG (reference sequence). The ends were cut back, 3 bases at V and 9 bases at J, with 15 bases in the middle. CDR3 length equals 13 residues. The CDR3 nucleotides are TGTGCCTGGAGCCGAGAAGCGCGTGGTGAGCAGTTCTTC. Its protein is CAWSREARGEQFF.

V is TRBV5-1 and J is TRBJ2-5; the D gene is possibly TRBD1 (6 bases). The ends were cut back, 0 bases at V and 4 bases at J, with 7 bases in the middle. The CDR3 spans 13 residues. The germline gives CDR1 SGHRS, CDR2 YFSETQ. The CDR3 region has the DNA TGCGCCAGCAGCTTGGTAGGGGGAGAGACCCAGTACTTC. Protein sequence: CASSLVGGETQYF.

The chain combines TRBV5-6 with TRBJ2-3; D ambiguous. CDR3 length equals 13 residues. Germline CDR1 and CDR2: SGHDT and YYEEEE. Trimming took 0 bases from V and 3 from J, leaving 5 bases between them. The CDR3, as DNA: TGTGCCAGCAGCTTGGTTCAGACAGATACGCAGTATTTT. Protein product: CASSLVQTDTQYF.

There are a few counts of this clone. The V and J genes are TRBV7-9 and TRBJ2-5; D ambiguous. The CDR3 consists of 11 residues. Germline V lookup: CDR1 SEHNR, CDR2 FQNEAQ (reference sequence). V was shortened by 6 bases and J by 3 bases, with 5 bases between the two germline ends. CDR3 nucleotide sequence: TGTGCCAGCAGGGCAGAAGAGACCCAGTACTTC. It encodes CASRAEETQYF.

Written as DNA, the CDR3 is TGTGCCAGCAGCTTCGACAGGGGGGCGTTCGAGCAGTACTTC. This codes for CASSFDRGAFEQYF. This chain joins TRBV25-1 and TRBJ2-7, with TRBD1 matching 9 bases. From germline, CDR1 is MGHDK and CDR2 SYGVNS. With V trimmed by 6 bases and J by 6 bases, 9 bases remained unmatched. The CDR3 is 14 residues long.

The J gene is TRBJ1-2, the V gene TRBV25-1, with 11 bases identical to TRBD1. This CDR3 comprises 15 residues. Per germline, CDR1 MGHDK and CDR2 SYGVNS. V was pared by 2 bases and J by 6 bases, with 5 bases of the junction left unmatched. CDR3 sequence reads: CASSERTGGADGYTF. The CDR3 DNA reads TGTGCCAGCAGTGAAAGGACAGGGGGCGCCGATGGCTACACCTTC.

The chain joins TRBV6-6 to TRBJ1-2, with TRBD1 as a possible D gene (5 bases). The germline V gene encodes CDR1 MNHNY and CDR2 SVGAGI (reference sequence). Trimming took 6 bases from V and 3 from J, leaving 14 bases between them. CDR3 size: 14 residues. Here the CDR3 reads CASSRDDTYYGYTF. The DNA of the CDR3 is TGTGCCAGCAGCCGGGACGATACTTACTATGGCTACACCTTC.

This chain uses TRBV5-1 with TRBJ2-7, with 8 bases fitting TRBD2. Germline trimming cut 0 bases from V and 5 bases from J; bases unmatched to any gene: 10. The CDR3 has 16 amino acids. Looked up from germline, CDR1 is SGHRS and CDR2 is YFSETQ. CDR3 DNA: TGCGCCAGCAGCTTGGGGAGGCGGGGGGATAGCGACGAGCAGTACTTC. It codes for CASSLGRRGDSDEQYF.

This chain joins TRBV6-5 and TRBJ1-1; 8 bases are a match to TRBD1. The V gene end was trimmed by 7 bases and the J gene end by 5 bases; junction bases not matched to a gene: 6. CDR3 length equals 13 residues. Germline V gives CDR1 MNHEY, CDR2 SVGAGI. CDR3 DNA sequence: TGTGCCAGCAACGACTACAGGGGGACTGAAGCTTTCTTT. Amino acid sequence: CASNDYRGTEAFF.

This chain joins TRBV7-6 and TRBJ2-3; D gene ambiguous. V was trimmed by 1 base and J by 2 bases, leaving 4 bases between them. The CDR3 sequence is 13 residues long. Germline assignment: CDR1 SGHVS and CDR2 FNYEAQ. The CDR3 DNA follows: TGTGCCAGCAGCTTAGGGGTCACAGATACGCAGTATTTT. It is translated as CASSLGVTDTQYF.

This chain links TRBV10-3 with TRBJ1-2; D remains ambiguous. The CDR3 consists of 14 residues. In germline, CDR1 is ENHRY, CDR2 SYGVKD. V lost 0 bases to trimming and J lost 3 bases, with 8 bases between them. CDR3 sequence (DNA): TGTGCCATCAGTGAGTCGGGGATGGACTATGGCTACACCTTC. It is translated as CAISESGMDYGYTF.

This chain connects TRBV6-5 to TRBJ2-3, with D perhaps matching TRBD2 (6 bases). V was pared by 11 bases and J by 3 bases, with 18 bases between. CDR1 MNHEY and CDR2 SVGAGI come from the germline V gene. CDR3 size: 14 residues. The chain's CDR3 is CASRGGVFTDTQYF. In nucleotides, the CDR3 is TGTGCCTCCCGGGGCGGGGTTTTTACAGATACGCAGTATTTT.

This clone turned up a few times. V is TRBV6-6 and J is TRBJ1-2; no definite D call. The length of the CDR3 is 14 residues. The V gene's germline CDR1 is MNHNY and CDR2 SVGAGI (reference sequence). Trimming removed 0 bases at V and 2 bases at J, with 7 bases between. The CDR3 DNA is TGTGCCAGCAGTTACTCGCAGGAGAACTATGGCTACACCTTC. Its protein product is CASSYSQENYGYTF.

J is TRBJ2-7 and V is TRBV13; 8 bases map to TRBD1. Trimming removed 0 bases from V and 6 bases from J; junction bases left unmatched: 13. Germline assignment: CDR1 PRHDT and CDR2 FYEKMQ (reference sequence). This CDR3 comprises 17 residues. The DNA for the CDR3 is TGTGCCAGCAGCTTAGGGGCAGGGGGCCATTGGCCATCCGAGCAGTACTTC. Translating gives CASSLGAGGHWPSEQYF.

The DNA of the CDR3 is TGTGCCAGCAGGAACCGGGTCCCGGGGAACACCATATATTTT. Its protein is CASRNRVPGNTIYF. J is TRBJ1-3 and V is TRBV6-5, with D hard to call. The germline CDR1 and CDR2 sequences are MNHEY and SVGAGI. V was pared by 6 bases and J by 7 bases, with 16 bases between. The CDR3 length is 14 residues.

In the case of this clone: The identical CDR3 is also encoded by other nucleotide sequences in the sample. The chain is built from TRBV18 and TRBJ2-7; the D gene is possibly TRBD1 (7 bases). Trimming took off 2 bases at V and 0 bases at J, with 11 bases between the two ends. Germline V CDR1 and CDR2: KGHSH, LQKENI. The CDR3 consists of 15 residues. The CDR3 DNA reads TGTGCCAGCTCACCAGCAGGGGGGCCCTCCTACGAGCAGTACTTC. Amino acids: CASSPAGGPSYEQYF.

With regard to this clone: One end of the junction varies from germline; a read error may be responsible. This chain uses TRBV7-7 with TRBJ2-5, with 7 bases matching TRBD2. The V gene's germline CDR1 is SSHAT and CDR2 FNYEAQ (reference sequence). The CDR3 has 14 amino acids. The chain's CDR3 is CASSSRTSKETQYF. The DNA of the CDR3 is TGTGCTAGCAGCTCCCGGACTAGTAAAGAGACCCAGTACTTC.

The V gene is TRBV29-1, the J gene TRBJ1-5, with D unresolved. CDR3 size: 13 residues. V shed 4 bases and J shed 5 bases, with 12 bases lying between them. Germline assignment: CDR1 SQVTM and CDR2 ANQGSEA. Written as DNA, the CDR3 is TGCAGCGTTGGGCAGGCAAGGGATCAGCCCCAGCATTTT. Protein: CSVGQARDQPQHF.

CDR3 protein: CASSLTGTEAFF. In nucleotides, the CDR3 is TGCGCCAGCAGCTTGACGGGGACTGAAGCTTTCTTT. The rearrangement joins TRBV5-1 to TRBJ1-1; no definite D call. The CDR3 has 12 amino acids. CDR1 is SGHRS, CDR2 YFSETQ, per germline. Deletions cut 1 base from V and 5 bases from J, with 6 bases between.

This clone was detected only a few times. The J gene is TRBJ2-5, the V gene TRBV5-1; D gene ambiguous. Trimming cost V 0 bases and J 5 bases, with 11 bases left between them. This CDR3 comprises 14 residues. In germline, CDR1 is SGHRS, CDR2 YFSETQ. The CDR3 sequence is CASSLVEGRETQYF. The CDR3 coding sequence is TGCGCCAGCAGCTTGGTTGAAGGTCGGGAGACCCAGTACTTC.

This clone was detected only a few times. V is TRBV13 and J is TRBJ2-3; no clear D gene. The CDR3 is 13 amino acids. The germline V gene encodes CDR1 PRHDT and CDR2 FYEKMQ (reference sequence). V was trimmed by 5 bases and J by 0 bases, leaving 6 bases between them. The CDR3 region has the DNA TGTGCCAGCAGCCTTACTAGCACAGATACGCAGTATTTT. It translates to CASSLTSTDTQYF.

This chain links TRBV20-1 with TRBJ2-3; TRBD1 aligns across 7 bases. The junction had 3 bases not matched to a gene; V was cut back by 3 bases and J by 9 bases. CDR1 DFQATT and CDR2 SNEGSKA come from the germline V gene (reference sequence). CDR3 length equals 11 residues. CDR3 nucleotides: TGCAGTGCTAGCGTGGGACAGACGCAGTATTTT. It codes for CSASVGQTQYF.

In this sample, this clone turned up a few times. This chain connects TRBV9 to TRBJ1-1; D remains ambiguous. The CDR3 length is 13 residues. From germline, CDR1 is SGDLS and CDR2 YYNGEE. V lost 3 bases and J lost 2, with 8 bases in between. The CDR3 DNA sequence: TGTGCCAGCAGCGCAGCCCCAAACACTGAAGCTTTCTTT. Protein sequence: CASSAAPNTEAFF.